The 20 T cell receptor beta chains below were found in one sample sequenced in a study of T cells in Graves' hyperthyroidism and ophthalmopathy. Template material for amplifying TCR beta CDR3 regions consisted of RNA transcripts. With the HTBI primer set, the TCR CDR3 went through a first round of RT-PCR. One entry per CDR3 protein, called by TCRdb with MiXCR from the multiplex PCR reads. This repertoire shows 550,000 to 850,000 distinct CDR3 sequences, roughly 20% found once; its top ten account for around 15%. Sequenced input: blood. All receptors come from a woman between 45 and 65 years old with Graves' hyperthyroidism that later progressed to Graves' ophthalmopathy.

This clonotype was counted a few times. The DNA for the CDR3 is TGCGCCAGCAGCGAAGGACTAGCGGTTAGAAACATTCAGTACTTC. Protein product: CASSEGLAVRNIQYF. V usage is TRBV5-1 and J usage is TRBJ2-4; 10 bases fit TRBD2. V trimming: 4 bases; J trimming: 6 bases; junction bases outside the gene matches: 7. The germline V gene encodes CDR1 SGHRS and CDR2 YFSETQ. CDR3 length: 15 residues.

This clonotype came up many times. The rearrangement joins TRBV5-1 to TRBJ2-1; D is possibly TRBD2 (5 bases). Germline CDR1 and CDR2: SGHRS and YFSETQ. CDR3 length equals 15 residues. V was pared by 1 base and J by 2 bases, with 10 bases between. CDR3 sequence: CASSLSGSPYNEQFF. The CDR3 region has the DNA TGCGCCAGCAGCTTGTCGGGGTCGCCCTACAATGAGCAGTTCTTC. Together with reference TRBV5-1 and TRBJ2-1, the CDR3 gives the full variable domain: KAGVTQTPRYLIKTRGQQVTLSCSPISGHRSVSWYQQTPGQGLQFLFEYFSETQRNKGNFPGRFSGRQFSNSRSEMNVSTLELGDSALYLCASSLSGSPYNEQFFGPGTRLTVL.

The rearrangement links TRBV20-1 to TRBJ2-1; possible D gene TRBD2, 6 bases. V was clipped by 0 bases and J by 9 bases, with 21 bases between them. The CDR3 contains 16 residues. Germline V lookup: CDR1 DFQATT, CDR2 SNEGSKA (reference sequence). CDR3 DNA: TGCAGTGCTAGAGAGTCTGCTAGCGTGTCTGGGGGTGAGCAGTTCTTC. This encodes CSARESASVSGGEQFF.

This clonotype was seen at least ten times. The J gene is TRBJ1-1, the V gene TRBV6-1; perhaps TRBD1 as D (5 bases). The V gene's germline CDR1 is MNHNS and CDR2 SASEGT. V lost 6 bases and J 7 bases, leaving 9 bases between the germline ends. The CDR3 extends over 11 amino acids. CDR3 DNA sequence: TGTGCCAGCAGGAGGGACGGTGAAGCTTTCTTT. This encodes CASRRDGEAFF.

A few counts support this clonotype. This may arise from a read error, as a much more abundant clone is one base away. The gene calls are TRBV7-2 and TRBJ2-2, with TRBD2 matching over 8 bases. Germline CDR1 SGHTA, CDR2 FQGNSA. The CDR3 contains 14 residues. J gave up 6 bases and V 1 base, and 1 base lay outside the gene matches. The DNA for the CDR3 is TGTGCCAGCAGCTTAGGGACTAGCTCCGGGGAGCTGTTTTTT. This codes for CASSLGTSSGELFF.

This rearrangement joins TRBV3-1 to TRBJ2-2, with a weak D call TRBD2 (6 bases). The CDR3 spans 15 residues. The V gene lost 3 bases and the J gene lost 7 bases, with 15 bases spanning the gap. Germline lookup yields CDR1 LGHDT and CDR2 YNNKEL (reference sequence). The CDR3 region has the DNA TGTGCCAGCAGCCATTTCAAGCGGGTAGACGGGGAGCTGTTTTTT. Protein sequence: CASSHFKRVDGELFF.

This clonotype was seen at least ten times. The chain has TRBV29-1 and TRBJ1-2; no reliable D call. CDR1 is SQVTM and CDR2 is ANQGSEA in the germline V gene. The CDR3 is 13 amino acids. Trimming shortened V by 3 bases and J by 4 bases, and 12 bases separated the two germline ends. The CDR3 loop reads CSVELEGSYGYTF. Written as DNA, the CDR3 is TGCAGCGTTGAGCTCGAGGGATCCTATGGCTACACCTTC.

This clonotype was detected ten times or more. The rearrangement uses TRBV6-1 and TRBJ1-2; D remains unclear. CDR3 length: 15 residues. CDR1 is MNHNS and CDR2 is SASEGT in the germline V gene. Between the trimmed V and J ends, which lost 2 bases and 8 bases, there was a span of 18 bases. The CDR3 here is CASSEPAKRTEGYTF. The CDR3 coding sequence is TGTGCCAGCAGTGAACCGGCTAAACGGACCGAAGGCTACACCTTC.

This clonotype appeared a few times. This rearrangement joins TRBV29-1 to TRBJ1-1; TRBD1 matches at 7 bases. Trimming at V came to 4 bases and at J to 0 bases, leaving 2 bases not matched to a gene. Germline CDR1 is SQVTM and CDR2 is ANQGSEA. There are 13 residues in the CDR3. The CDR3 region is CSVGGQMNTEAFF. As DNA, the CDR3 is TGCAGCGTTGGGGGACAGATGAACACTGAAGCTTTCTTT.

This clonotype was counted many times. The J gene is TRBJ2-7, the V gene TRBV7-8, with D possibly matching TRBD1 (5 bases). CDR1 is SGHVS, CDR2 FQNEAQ, per germline. The ends were cut back, 6 bases at V and 1 base at J, with 10 bases in the middle. There are 13 residues in the CDR3. Here the CDR3 reads CASRPRGSYEQYF. The CDR3 nucleotides are TGTGCCAGCAGGCCAAGGGGTTCCTACGAGCAGTACTTC.

This clonotype was seen a handful of times. This chain connects TRBV15 to TRBJ1-2; 7 nucleotides match TRBD1. The CDR3 totals 14 residues. V shed 5 bases and J 0 bases; nucleotides not matched to a gene: 3. In germline, CDR1 is LNHNV, CDR2 YYDKDF (reference sequence). As DNA, the CDR3 is TGTGCCACCAGCGGGGGACAGTCTAACTATGGCTACACCTTC. The encoded protein is CATSGGQSNYGYTF.

The chain recombines TRBV3-1 with TRBJ2-7, with unresolved D. Between the trimmed V and J ends, which lost 0 bases and 6 bases, there was a span of 6 bases. This CDR3 contains 12 residues. CDR1 is LGHDT and CDR2 is YNNKEL in the germline V gene (reference sequence). This chain's CDR3 is CASSQDRREQYF. CDR3 DNA: TGTGCCAGCAGCCAAGATCGGCGCGAGCAGTACTTC.

This clonotype was counted ten times or more. The chain links TRBV15 to TRBJ2-3; D remains ambiguous. V lost 0 bases, J lost 7 bases, and 5 bases lay in between. CDR1 is LNHNV, CDR2 YYDKDF, per germline (reference sequence). The CDR3 spans 12 residues. CDR3: CATSRDIHTQYF. As DNA, the CDR3 is TGTGCCACCAGCAGAGATATTCATACGCAGTATTTT.

The V call is TRBV19, the J call TRBJ1-1, with a weak D call TRBD1 (5 bases). This CDR3 region has 13 residues. V lost 5 bases and J lost 5, with 12 bases in between. From germline, CDR1 is LNHDA and CDR2 SQIVND (reference sequence). For the CDR3, the DNA is TGTGCCAGTAGTCGCGCAGGGCGAACTGAAGCTTTCTTT. Protein: CASSRAGRTEAFF.

V is TRBV15 and J is TRBJ2-7; D may match TRBD1 or TRBD2 (6 bases each). The CDR3 totals 16 residues. V lost 0 bases and J lost 4, with 16 bases in between. From germline, CDR1 is LNHNV and CDR2 YYDKDF (reference sequence). In DNA form, the CDR3 reads TGTGCCACCAGCAGAGATCAAGGGGGAGGATCGTACGAGCAGTACTTC. Translating gives CATSRDQGGGSYEQYF.

A few counts support this clonotype. The V gene is TRBV7-9, the J gene TRBJ1-2; D is perhaps TRBD1 (5 bases). Germline CDR1 is SEHNR and CDR2 is FQNEAQ (reference sequence). V gave up 10 bases and J gave up 1 base, with 10 bases separating them. The CDR3 extends over 12 amino acids. The CDR3 DNA is TGTGCCACCTGGACAATTAACTATGGCTACACCTTC. Its translation: CATWTINYGYTF.

This clonotype was seen at least ten times. The chain couples TRBV4-1 to TRBJ1-4; the D is unclear. The germline V gene has CDR1 MGHRA and CDR2 YSYEKL. The CDR3 is 16 amino acids. The germline V and J ends were trimmed by 4 bases and 8 bases, with 20 bases remaining between them. CDR3 in DNA: TGCGCCAGCAGCCCGCCACCCTCGTACAGAGGGGAAAAACTGTTTTTT. It codes for CASSPPPSYRGEKLFF.

This clonotype turned up a few times. The chain has TRBV24-1 and TRBJ1-1; D uncertain. V was clipped by 4 bases and J by 4 bases, with 9 bases between them. Germline values: CDR1 KGHDR, CDR2 SFDVKD. This CDR3 is built from 13 residues. The CDR3, as DNA: TGTGCCACCAGTGAGACATACAGCACTGAAGCTTTCTTT. It codes for CATSETYSTEAFF.

The CDR3 protein is CASSYPEGPQHF. The CDR3 DNA is TGTGCCAGCAGCTATCCCGAAGGGCCCCAGCATTTT. The chain joins TRBV6-2 or TRBV6-3 to TRBJ1-5; no clear D. V lost 6 bases to trimming and J lost 9 bases, with 12 bases between them. Germline V gives CDR1 MNHEY, CDR2 SVGEGT. The CDR3 covers 12 residues.

The chain employs TRBV3-1 and TRBJ1-5, with a tentative D call TRBD1 (6 bases). Trimming took 5 bases from V and 9 from J, leaving 14 bases between them. CDR1 is LGHDT and CDR2 is YNNKEL in the germline V gene (reference sequence). The CDR3 is made up of 13 amino acids. In nucleotides, the CDR3 is TGTGCCAGCAGCACCAGGGGAGGAGGGCCCCAGCATTTT. It encodes CASSTRGGGPQHF.